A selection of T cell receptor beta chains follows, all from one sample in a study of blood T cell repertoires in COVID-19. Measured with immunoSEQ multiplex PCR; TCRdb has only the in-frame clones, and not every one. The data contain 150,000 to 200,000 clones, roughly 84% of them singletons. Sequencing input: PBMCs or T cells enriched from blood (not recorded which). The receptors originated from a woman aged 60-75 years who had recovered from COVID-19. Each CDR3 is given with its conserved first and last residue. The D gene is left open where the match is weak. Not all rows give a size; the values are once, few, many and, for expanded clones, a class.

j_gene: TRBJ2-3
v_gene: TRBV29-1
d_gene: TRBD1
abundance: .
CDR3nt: TGCAGCGTTGGGACAGGGAGGACAGATACGCAGTATTTT
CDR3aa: CSVGTGRTDTQYF

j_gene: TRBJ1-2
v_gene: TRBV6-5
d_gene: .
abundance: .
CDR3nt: TGTGCCAGCAGCACCGGACAGTTCTACACCTTC
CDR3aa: CASSTGQFYTF

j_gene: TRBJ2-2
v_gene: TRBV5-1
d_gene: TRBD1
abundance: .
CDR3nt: TGCGCCAGCAGCTTGCCAACAGGGGGCGCTGTCGGGGAGCTGTTTTTT
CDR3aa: CASSLPTGGAVGELFF

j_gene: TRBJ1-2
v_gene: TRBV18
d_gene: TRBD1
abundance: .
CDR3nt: TGTGCCAGCTCACTTCCCCCGGGACAGACTAACGACTATGGCTACACCTTC
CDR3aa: CASSLPPGQTNDYGYTF

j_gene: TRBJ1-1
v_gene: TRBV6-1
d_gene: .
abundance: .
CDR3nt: TGTGCCAGCAGTGAAGTGTTCAGGAACACTGAAGCTTTCTTT
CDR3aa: CASSEVFRNTEAFF

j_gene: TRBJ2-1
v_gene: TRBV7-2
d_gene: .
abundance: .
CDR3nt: TGTGCCAGCAGCTTAGAATACAGCTCCTACAATGAGCAGTTCTTC
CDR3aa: CASSLEYSSYNEQFF

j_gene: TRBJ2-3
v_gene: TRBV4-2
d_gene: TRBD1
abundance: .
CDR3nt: TGTGCCAGCAGCCAAGGGGGACAGGGTAGTTACGTAGATACGCAGTATTTT
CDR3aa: CASSQGGQGSYVDTQYF

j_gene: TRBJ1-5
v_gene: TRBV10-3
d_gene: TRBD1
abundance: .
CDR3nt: TGTGCCATCAGCGCGGACAGGGGGTATCAGCCCCAGCATTTT
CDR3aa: CAISADRGYQPQHF

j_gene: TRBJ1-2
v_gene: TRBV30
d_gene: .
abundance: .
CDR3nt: TGTGCCTGGAGTGTGACCGGGTACTATGGCTACACCTTC
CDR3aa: CAWSVTGYYGYTF

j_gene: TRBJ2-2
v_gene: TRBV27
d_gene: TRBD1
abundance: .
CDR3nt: TGTGCCAGCAGATGGGGACAGGGCAGTGGCACCGGGGAGCTGTTTTTT
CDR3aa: CASRWGQGSGTGELFF

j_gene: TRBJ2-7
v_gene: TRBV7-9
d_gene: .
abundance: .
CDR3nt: TGTGCCAGCACCTGGGCTAATACAATGGGAGGGCAGTACTTC
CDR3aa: CASTWANTMGGQYF

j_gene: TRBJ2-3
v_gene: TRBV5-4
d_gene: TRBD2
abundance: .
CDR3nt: TGTGCCAGCAGCTCGACTAGCGGTGACACAGATACGCAGTATTTT
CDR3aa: CASSSTSGDTDTQYF

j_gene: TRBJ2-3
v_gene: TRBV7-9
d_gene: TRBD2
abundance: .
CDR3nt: TGTGCCAGCAGCCCTCCCGGGACTAGCGGCCCCCTTCTAACAGATACGCAGTATTTT
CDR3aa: CASSPPGTSGPLLTDTQYF

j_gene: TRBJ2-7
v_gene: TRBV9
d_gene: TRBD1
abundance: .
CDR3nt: TGTGCCAGCAGCTTTGGACAGGGGACCTACGAGCAGTACTTC
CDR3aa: CASSFGQGTYEQYF

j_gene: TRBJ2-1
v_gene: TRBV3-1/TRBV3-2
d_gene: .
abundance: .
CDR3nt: TGTGCCAGCAGCCTAGCGTTGAGCTCCTACAATGAGCAGTTCTTC
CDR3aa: CASSLALSSYNEQFF

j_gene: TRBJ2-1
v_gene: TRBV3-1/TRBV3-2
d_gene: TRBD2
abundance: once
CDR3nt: TGTGCCAGCAGCCAAGGAGCGGGGGCCATCAATGAGCAGTTCTTC
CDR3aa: CASSQGAGAINEQFF

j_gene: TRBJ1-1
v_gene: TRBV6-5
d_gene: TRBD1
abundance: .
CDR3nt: TGTGCCAGCAGGGACAGGGGGCTAAGGTACACTGAAGCTTTCTTT
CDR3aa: CASRDRGLRYTEAFF

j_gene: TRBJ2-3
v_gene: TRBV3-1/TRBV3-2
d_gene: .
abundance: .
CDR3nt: TGTGCCAGCAGCCAAGATCCGGCGGGAAGCACAGATACGCAGTATTTT
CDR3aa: CASSQDPAGSTDTQYF

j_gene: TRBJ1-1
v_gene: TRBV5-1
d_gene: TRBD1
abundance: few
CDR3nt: TGCGCCAGCAGCCGAGGCGGACAGGGTGACACTGAAGCTTTCTTT
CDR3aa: CASSRGGQGDTEAFF

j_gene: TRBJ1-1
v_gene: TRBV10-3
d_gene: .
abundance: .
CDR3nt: TGTGCCATCGCGGGGGCGAACGGCCCTGAAGCTTTCTTT
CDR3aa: CAIAGANGPEAFF

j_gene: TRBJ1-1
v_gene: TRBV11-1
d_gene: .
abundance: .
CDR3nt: TGTGCCAGCAGCTTGACAGTGAACACTGAAGCTTTCTTT
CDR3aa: CASSLTVNTEAFF

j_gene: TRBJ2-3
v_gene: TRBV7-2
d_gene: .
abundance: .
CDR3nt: TGTGCCAGCAGCTTAGTGTCAGGATCGCAGTATTTT
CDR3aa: CASSLVSGSQYF

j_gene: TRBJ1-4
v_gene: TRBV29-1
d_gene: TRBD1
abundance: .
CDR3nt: TGCAGCGTCCAAAAGACAGGGGGCACGGCTAATGAAAAACTGTTTTTT
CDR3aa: CSVQKTGGTANEKLFF

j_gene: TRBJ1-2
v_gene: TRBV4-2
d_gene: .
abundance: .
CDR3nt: TGTGCCAGCAGCCAAGACAGGTCTCCGTGGGGCTACACCTTC
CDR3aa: CASSQDRSPWGYTF

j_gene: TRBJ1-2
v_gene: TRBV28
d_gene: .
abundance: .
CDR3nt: TGTGCCAGCAGACCCGACAGCTATGGCTACACCTTC
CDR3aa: CASRPDSYGYTF

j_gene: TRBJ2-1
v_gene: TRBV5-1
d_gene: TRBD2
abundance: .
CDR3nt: TGCGCCAGCAGCCCAAGGCCGGGGGGGCGCTACAATGAGCAGTTCTTC
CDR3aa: CASSPRPGGRYNEQFF

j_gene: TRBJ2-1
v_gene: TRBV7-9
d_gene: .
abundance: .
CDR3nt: TGTGCCAGCAGCTTAACGGGAGCGGGCAATGAGCAGTTCTTC
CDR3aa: CASSLTGAGNEQFF

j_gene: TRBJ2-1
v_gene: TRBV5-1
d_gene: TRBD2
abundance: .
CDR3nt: TGCGCCAGCAGCCAACCGGGGCGGGGGGAAGAGCAGTTCTTC
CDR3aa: CASSQPGRGEEQFF

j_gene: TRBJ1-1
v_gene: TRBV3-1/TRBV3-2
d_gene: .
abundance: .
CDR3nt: TGTGCCAGCAGCCAAGCGGAGGAGGGATTGAACACTGAAGCTTTCTTT
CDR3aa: CASSQAEEGLNTEAFF

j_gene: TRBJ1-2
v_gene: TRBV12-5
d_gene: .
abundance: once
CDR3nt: TGTGCTAGTGGTCCCACGACACTGGCCCCCTCCTTC
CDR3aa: CASGPTTLAPSF

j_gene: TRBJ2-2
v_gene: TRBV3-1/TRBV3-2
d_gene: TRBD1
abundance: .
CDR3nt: TGTGCCAGCTCCGGGACAGGGGGCCGCGGGGAGCTGTTTTTT
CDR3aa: CASSGTGGRGELFF

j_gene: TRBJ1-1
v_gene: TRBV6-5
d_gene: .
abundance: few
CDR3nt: TGTGCCAGCAGTTATGGACAGTGGAACACTGAAGCTTTCTTT
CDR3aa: CASSYGQWNTEAFF

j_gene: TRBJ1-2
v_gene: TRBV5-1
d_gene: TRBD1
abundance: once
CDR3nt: TGCGCCAGCAGCTCAGGAACAGGGGTAGTGGGCTACACCTTC
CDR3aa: CASSSGTGVVGYTF

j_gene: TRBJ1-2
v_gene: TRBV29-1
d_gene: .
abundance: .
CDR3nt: TGCAGCGTTGTTTCCCCGCTGGGGGGGTTATATGGCTACACCTTC
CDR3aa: CSVVSPLGGLYGYTF

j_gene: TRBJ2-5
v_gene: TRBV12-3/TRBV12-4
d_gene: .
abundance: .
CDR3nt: TGTGCCAGCAGTGACTCGAGCCAAGAGACCCAGTACTTC
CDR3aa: CASSDSSQETQYF

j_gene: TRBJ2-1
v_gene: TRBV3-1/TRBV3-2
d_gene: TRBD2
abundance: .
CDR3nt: TGTGCCAGCAGCGGGACTAGCGGGGGGCGAAGCTCCTACAATGAGCAGTTCTTC
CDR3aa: CASSGTSGGRSSYNEQFF

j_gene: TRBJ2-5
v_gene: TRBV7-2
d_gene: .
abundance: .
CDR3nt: TGTGCCAGCAACATACAGGGTTCGAGCCTGGGGACCCAGTACTTC
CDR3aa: CASNIQGSSLGTQYF

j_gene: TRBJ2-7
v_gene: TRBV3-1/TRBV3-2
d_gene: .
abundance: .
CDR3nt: TGTGCCAGCAGCTGGGGGGGGGCCTCCTACGAGCAGTACTTC
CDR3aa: CASSWGGASYEQYF

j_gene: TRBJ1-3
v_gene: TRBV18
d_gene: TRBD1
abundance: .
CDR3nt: TGTGCCAGCTCACCCGACAGGGCCTCTGGAAACACCATATATTTT
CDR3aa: CASSPDRASGNTIYF

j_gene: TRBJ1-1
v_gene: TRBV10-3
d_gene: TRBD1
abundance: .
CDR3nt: TGTGCCATCGGGGGACAGGGGGCTGACACTGAAGCTTTCTTT
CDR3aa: CAIGGQGADTEAFF

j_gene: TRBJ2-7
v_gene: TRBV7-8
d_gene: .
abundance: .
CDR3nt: TGTGCCAGCAGCTTGTCGGGGGGCCGGTACGAGCAGTACTTC
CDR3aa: CASSLSGGRYEQYF

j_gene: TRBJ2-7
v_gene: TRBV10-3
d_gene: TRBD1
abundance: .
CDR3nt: TGTGCCATCAGTAGACTAGAGAGACAGGGGGCCCACGAGCAGTACTTC
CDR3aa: CAISRLERQGAHEQYF

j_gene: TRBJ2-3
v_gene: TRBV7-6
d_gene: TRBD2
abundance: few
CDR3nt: TGTGCCAGCAGTTCTGGACTAGCGGGGGCGGGCACAGATACGCAGTATTTT
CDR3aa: CASSSGLAGAGTDTQYF

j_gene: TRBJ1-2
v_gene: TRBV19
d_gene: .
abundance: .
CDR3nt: TGTGCCAGTAGTGAGGCCTCCCGGGATGGCTACACCTTC
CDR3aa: CASSEASRDGYTF

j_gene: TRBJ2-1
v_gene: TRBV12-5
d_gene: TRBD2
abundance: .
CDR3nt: TGTGCTAGTGAGGTGGGCGGGGGTTGGGATGAGCAGTTCTTC
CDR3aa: CASEVGGGWDEQFF

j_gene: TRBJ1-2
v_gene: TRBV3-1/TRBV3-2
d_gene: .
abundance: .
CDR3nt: TGTGCCAGCAGCCAGGCAAGCTGGGGGCTCTATGGCTACACCTTC
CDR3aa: CASSQASWGLYGYTF

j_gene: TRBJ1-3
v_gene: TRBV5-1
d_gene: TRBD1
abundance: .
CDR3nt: TGCGCCACGCACCTAGCCCGGGACAGCCGTGGAAACACCATATATTTT
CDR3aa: CATHLARDSRGNTIYF

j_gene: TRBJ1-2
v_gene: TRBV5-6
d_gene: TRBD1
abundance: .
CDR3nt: TGTGCCAGCAGCCTGGGACAGGGTCTGGGTTATGGCTACACCTTC
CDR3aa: CASSLGQGLGYGYTF

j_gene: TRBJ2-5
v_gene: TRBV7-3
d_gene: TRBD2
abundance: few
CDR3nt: TGTGCCAGCAGCTTAGCGGGGGGCGAGGAAGAGACCCAGTACTTC
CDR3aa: CASSLAGGEEETQYF

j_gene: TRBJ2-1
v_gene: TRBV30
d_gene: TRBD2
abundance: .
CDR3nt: TGTGCCTGGAGTCCTCCGGGGGGCTACAATGAGCAGTTCTTC
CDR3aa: CAWSPPGGYNEQFF

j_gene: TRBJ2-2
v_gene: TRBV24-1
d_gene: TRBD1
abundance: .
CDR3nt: TGTGCCACCAGTGATGGACAGGGCCCGAGCACCGGGGAGCTGTTTTTT
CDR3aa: CATSDGQGPSTGELFF

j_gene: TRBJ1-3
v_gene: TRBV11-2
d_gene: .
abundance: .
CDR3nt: TGTGCCAGCAGCACATCGACAGAGACTGGAAACACCATATATTTT
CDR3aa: CASSTSTETGNTIYF

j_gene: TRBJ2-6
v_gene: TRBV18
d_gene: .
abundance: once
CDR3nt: TGTGCCAGCTCACCGGACTACGACAGGGTGTGGTCTGGGGCCAACGTCCTGACTTTC
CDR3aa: CASSPDYDRVWSGANVLTF

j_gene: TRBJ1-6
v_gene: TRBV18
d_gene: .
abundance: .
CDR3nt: TGTGCCAGCTCACCCCTCCAAAGAGACAACTCACCCCTCCACTTT
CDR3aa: CASSPLQRDNSPLHF

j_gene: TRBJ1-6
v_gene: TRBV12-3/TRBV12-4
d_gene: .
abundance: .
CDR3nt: TGTGCCAGCAGTCCCGCGGGGAATTCACCCCTCCACTTT
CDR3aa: CASSPAGNSPLHF

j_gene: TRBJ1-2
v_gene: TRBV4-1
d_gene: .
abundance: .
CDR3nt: TGCGCCAGCAGCCCAAGTCGGGGGGCCGCGATCGGCTACACCTTC
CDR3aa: CASSPSRGAAIGYTF

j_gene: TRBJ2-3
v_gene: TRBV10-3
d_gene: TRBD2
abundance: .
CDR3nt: TGTGCCATCAGTGGCTCTAGCGGGGGGGGCGGTACGCAGTATTTT
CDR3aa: CAISGSSGGGGTQYF